One and the same sample provided the 8 T cell receptor beta chains below, sequenced in a study of blood T cell repertoires in COVID-19. The assay was immunoSEQ multiplex PCR, and TCRdb's table has in-frame clones only and misses some. The sample holds roughly 250,000 clones; approximately 86% are singletons and the top ten take 2.5% to 3%. Sequenced: PBMCs or T cells enriched from blood (not recorded which). The receptor set was obtained from a woman in her twenties or thirties with acute COVID-19.

This clone was detected many times. This rearrangement joins TRBV5-1 to TRBJ2-1; 11 positions match TRBD2. V shed 4 bases, J shed 9 bases, and the junction held 9 bases outside the gene matches. The CDR3 spans 15 residues. Germline V CDR1 and CDR2: SGHRS, YFSETQ. DNA for the CDR3: TGCGCCAGCAGCGCGCCTAGCGGGGGGCTAGGTGAGCAGTTCTTC. This gives the protein CASSAPSGGLGEQFF.

The rearrangement uses TRBV5-6 and TRBJ2-3; no clear D gene. Between the trimmed V and J ends, which lost 1 base and 1 base, there was a span of 10 bases. Germline V gene sequence: CDR1 SGHDT, CDR2 YYEEEE. The CDR3 sequence is 15 residues long. The CDR3 DNA reads as TGTGCCAGCAGCTTGACTCAGCGACGCACAGATACGCAGTATTTT. Translating gives CASSLTQRRTDTQYF.

The chain couples TRBV19 to TRBJ1-5; D unresolved. The germline V and J ends were trimmed by 5 bases and 2 bases, with 10 bases remaining between them. The CDR3 totals 14 residues. The V gene's germline CDR1 is LNHDA and CDR2 SQIVND (reference sequence). The CDR3 reads CASSLHSGNQPQHF. CDR3 nucleotide sequence: TGTGCCAGTAGTCTCCACTCGGGCAATCAGCCCCAGCATTTT.

This chain links TRBV7-9 with TRBJ2-7; the D gene is possibly TRBD2 (5 bases). This CDR3 has 14 amino acids. V was shortened by 6 bases and J by 1 base, with 13 bases between the two germline ends. Per germline, CDR1 SEHNR and CDR2 FQNEAQ (reference sequence). The CDR3 protein is CASRPSGSSYEQYF. The CDR3 DNA follows: TGTGCCAGCAGGCCTTCGGGGAGTTCCTACGAGCAGTACTTC.

The V gene is TRBV18, the J gene TRBJ1-3; D possibly corresponds to TRBD1 (5 bases). The CDR3 contains 15 residues. The germline V gene has CDR1 KGHSH and CDR2 LQKENI. Trimming removed 4 bases from V and 0 bases from J, with 10 bases in between. In nucleotides, the CDR3 is TGTGCCAGCTCACAGGACATGTTCTCTGGAAACACCATATATTTT. Translated, it gives CASSQDMFSGNTIYF. The whole variable domain, remainder taken from reference TRBV18 and TRBJ1-3, is NAGVMQNPRHLVRRRGQEARLRCSPMKGHSHVYWYRQLPEEGLKFMVYLQKENIIDESGMPKERFSAEFPKEGPSILRIQQVVRGDSAAYFCASSQDMFSGNTIYFGEGSWLTVV.

Here the CDR3 reads CASSLGGRHNQPQHF. The CDR3 DNA follows: TGTGCCAGCAGCCTAGGCGGGCGCCACAATCAGCCCCAGCATTTT. V usage is TRBV7-9 and J usage is TRBJ1-5; no clear D gene. Germline CDR1 SEHNR, CDR2 FQNEAQ (reference sequence). V shed 5 bases and J shed 3 bases, with 14 bases lying between them. The CDR3 totals 15 residues.

The rearrangement uses TRBV12-5 and TRBJ1-1; tentatively, D is TRBD1 (5 bases). Trimming cost V 1 base and J 6 bases, with 9 bases left between them. The CDR3 runs to 13 residues. Per the germline V gene, CDR1 is LGHNT and CDR2 is FRNRAP. The CDR3 loop is CASGLEQAPEAFF. In nucleotides, the CDR3 is TGTGCTAGTGGTTTGGAACAGGCCCCTGAAGCTTTCTTT. The full variable domain, in which reference TRBV12-5 and TRBJ1-1 provide the parts outside the CDR3, is DARVTQTPRHKVTEMGQEVTMRCQPILGHNTVFWYRQTMMQGLELLAYFRNRAPLDDSGMPKDRFSAEMPDATLATLKIQPSEPRDSAVYFCASGLEQAPEAFFGQGTRLTVV.

The chain carries TRBV5-1 and TRBJ1-3, with 8 bases fitting TRBD1. Germline values: CDR1 SGHRS, CDR2 YFSETQ. The CDR3 is 14 amino acids. V was pared by 4 bases and J by 3 bases, with 3 bases of the junction left unmatched. CDR3 residues: CASSPTGVGNTIYF. The CDR3 DNA is TGCGCCAGCAGCCCGACAGGGGTTGGAAACACCATATATTTT.